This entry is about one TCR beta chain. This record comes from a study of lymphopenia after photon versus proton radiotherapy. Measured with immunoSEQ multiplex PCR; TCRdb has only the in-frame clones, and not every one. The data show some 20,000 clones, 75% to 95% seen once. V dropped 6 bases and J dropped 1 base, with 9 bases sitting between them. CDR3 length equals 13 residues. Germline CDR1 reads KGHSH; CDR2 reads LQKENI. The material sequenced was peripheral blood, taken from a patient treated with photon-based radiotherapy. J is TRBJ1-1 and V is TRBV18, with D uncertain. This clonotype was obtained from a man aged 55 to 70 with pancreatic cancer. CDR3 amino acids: CASSAGENTEAFF. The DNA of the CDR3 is TGTGCCAGCTCGGCCGGGGAGAACACTGAAGCTTTCTTT.